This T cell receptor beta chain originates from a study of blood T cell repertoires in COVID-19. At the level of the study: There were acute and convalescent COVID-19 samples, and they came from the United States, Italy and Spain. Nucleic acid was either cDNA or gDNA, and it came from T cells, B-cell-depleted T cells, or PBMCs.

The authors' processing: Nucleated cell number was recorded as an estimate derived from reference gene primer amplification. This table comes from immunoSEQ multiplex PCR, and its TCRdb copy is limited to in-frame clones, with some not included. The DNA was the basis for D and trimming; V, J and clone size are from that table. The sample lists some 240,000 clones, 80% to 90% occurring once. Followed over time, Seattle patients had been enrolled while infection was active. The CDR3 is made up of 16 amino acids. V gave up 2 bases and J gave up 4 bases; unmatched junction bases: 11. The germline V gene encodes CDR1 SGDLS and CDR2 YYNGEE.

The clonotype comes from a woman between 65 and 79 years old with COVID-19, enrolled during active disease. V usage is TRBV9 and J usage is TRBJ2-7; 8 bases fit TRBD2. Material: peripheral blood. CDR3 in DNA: TGTGCCAGCAGCGTTGGGACTAGTAAGGGAATGTACGAGCAGTACTTC. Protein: CASSVGTSKGMYEQYF. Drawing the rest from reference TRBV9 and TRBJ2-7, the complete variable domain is DSGVTQTPKHLITATGQRVTLRCSPRSGDLSVYWYQQSLDQGLQFLIQYYNGEERAKGNILERFSAQQFPDLHSELNLSSLELGDSALYFCASSVGTSKGMYEQYFGPGTRLTVT.